Here is one T cell receptor (beta chain) with its context. What it binds is unknown. At one end, the junction sequence differs from germline, possibly due to a read error. The sample comes from a study of beta chain features in type 1 diabetes. Expressed TCRB transcripts were sequenced because the isolated RNA had all been reverse transcribed beforehand. Profiling relied on immunoSEQ multiplex PCR, and the TCRdb table lists in-frame clones only, not all of them. Here the sample spans roughly 330,000 clones, around 10% being singletons. General study points: When VDJ junctions were examined, type 1 diabetes patients showed fewer insertions and more deletions. Moderate yet significant TCRB CDR3 shortening was seen in Type 1 diabetes patients in all four CD4+ subsets.

Sorting with CD45RO/CCR7/CD25/CD127/CD95/CD27 yielded naive, central memory, regulatory and stem-like memory CD4+ cells. All sorted populations exceeded 98% purity. Germline values: CDR1 KGHSH, CDR2 LQKENI. CDR3 length equals 15 residues. The TCR comes from a woman in her twenties or thirties in good health. The J gene is TRBJ1-1, the V gene TRBV18, with unresolved D. Sequenced sample: naive CD4+ T cells from blood. The CDR3 sequence: CASSSPGSTGTEAFF. In nucleotides, the CDR3 is TGTGCCAGCTCATCACCGGGTTCCACGGGCACTGAAGCTTTCTTT.